The sequence of this TCR beta chain was determined in a study of response to subunit inactivated influenza vaccine. TCRdb independently ran MiXCR on the RT-PCR reads; one entry per CDR3 protein. The sample yields 800,000 to 1,000,000 distinct CDR3 sequences, around 20% seen once. The ends were cut back, 3 bases at V and 7 bases at J, with 10 bases in the middle. CDR3 length: 14 amino acids. CDR1 is LGHDT and CDR2 is YNNKEL in the germline V gene (reference sequence). As regards this clonotype: Antigen specificity is unknown.

Study-wide points: Only a handful of new T cells, the authors suggested, are recruited with each seasonal influenza vaccination.

The chain is built from TRBV3-1 and TRBJ1-6; D gene unclear. This TCR came from a man aged 45 to 65 who received an inactivated influenza vaccine. The input for sequencing was PBMCs from blood, taken 5 days after vaccination. In nucleotides, the CDR3 is TGTGCCAGCAGCCATGGGGAGGAGAATTCACCCCTCCACTTT. It encodes CASSHGEENSPLHF.